These T cell receptor beta chains were read from a single sample in a study of identical twins. TCRdb re-derived calls from the 5' RACE reads in MiXCR, one entry per CDR3 protein. Of 450,000 or so distinct CDR3 sequences in the sample, more than 13% were seen once. These data were also reused for a study on yellow fever vaccine responses in identical twins.

Specimen: CD4+ T cells sorted from blood. The receptors stem from a woman aged 18-29 years in good health. Each CDR3 is given with its conserved first and last residue. A D gene is named only where the DNA matches it firmly. Size is stated for part of the rows, as once, few or many counts, or as a class when the clone is expanded.

D: .
V: TRBV12-3/TRBV12-4
J: TRBJ2-4
size: many
DNA: TGTGCCAGCAGTTTATTTACTACGAAAAACATTCAGTACTTC
CDR3: CASSLFTTKNIQYF

D: TRBD2
V: TRBV28
J: TRBJ2-5
size: .
DNA: TGTGCCAGCGGACTAGGGATCCAGGAGACCCAGTACTTC
CDR3: CASGLGIQETQYF

D: .
V: TRBV14
J: TRBJ2-1
size: .
DNA: TGTGCCAGCAGCCAGCGCCCCCCCTACAATGAGCAGTTCTTC
CDR3: CASSQRPPYNEQFF

D: .
V: TRBV4-3
J: TRBJ1-5
size: few
DNA: TGCGCCAGCAGCCAAGATACCGGACCGAGGTCCGGTCAGCCCCAGCATTTT
CDR3: CASSQDTGPRSGQPQHF

D: .
V: TRBV4-3
J: TRBJ2-1
size: few
DNA: TGCGCCAGCAGCCAAGACAGATCCCTCAATGAGCAGTTCTTC
CDR3: CASSQDRSLNEQFF

D: .
V: TRBV7-9
J: TRBJ2-5
size: .
DNA: TGTGCCAGCAGCTATTATAGCGACCCCGGAGAGACCCAGTACTTC
CDR3: CASSYYSDPGETQYF

D: TRBD2
V: TRBV15
J: TRBJ2-3
size: few
DNA: TGTGCCACCAGCTCCGACACTCCTGCGGGAGGGACTAGCGGGAGTTGGACAGATACGCAGTATTTT
CDR3: CATSSDTPAGGTSGSWTDTQYF

D: .
V: TRBV12-5
J: TRBJ2-3
size: few
DNA: TGTGCTAGTGGTTTGGAATGGGATACGCAGTATTTT
CDR3: CASGLEWDTQYF

D: .
V: TRBV20-1
J: TRBJ2-1
size: many
DNA: TGCAGTGCTAGAGCGAGGGGAACCAATGAGCAGTTCTTC
CDR3: CSARARGTNEQFF

D: .
V: TRBV20-1
J: TRBJ2-5
size: few
DNA: TGCAGTGCTAGACCGGGACACCGGATGGAGACCCAGTACTTC
CDR3: CSARPGHRMETQYF

D: .
V: TRBV2
J: TRBJ2-7
size: .
DNA: TGTGCCAGCAGGGGCCCCCCCTACGAGCAGTACTTC
CDR3: CASRGPPYEQYF

D: TRBD1
V: TRBV6-5
J: TRBJ2-7
size: .
DNA: TGTGCCAGCAGTTACAGGACAGGGGGCGTACTCTACTTC
CDR3: CASSYRTGGVLYF

D: TRBD2
V: TRBV5-1
J: TRBJ2-1
size: .
DNA: TGCGCCAGCACCTTGGATAGGACTAGCGGGAGGGGAAATGAGCAGTTCTTC
CDR3: CASTLDRTSGRGNEQFF

D: .
V: TRBV24-1
J: TRBJ2-7
size: .
DNA: TGTGCCACCAGTGACCCCCGACCAGGATCGGGCGGCGAGCAGTACTTC
CDR3: CATSDPRPGSGGEQYF

D: .
V: TRBV15
J: TRBJ2-7
size: once
DNA: TGTGCCACCAGCAGAGATTTGGCCCAAACCTACGAGCAGTACTTC
CDR3: CATSRDLAQTYEQYF

D: TRBD1
V: TRBV18
J: TRBJ1-3
size: .
DNA: TGTGCCAGCTCACCCCTCGGGACAGGCGATCTCTCTGGAAACACCATATATTTT
CDR3: CASSPLGTGDLSGNTIYF

D: .
V: TRBV5-1
J: TRBJ2-1
size: few
DNA: TGCGCCAGCAGCGTGACAGATAGCTCCTACAATGAGCAGTTCTTC
CDR3: CASSVTDSSYNEQFF

D: .
V: TRBV6-1
J: TRBJ2-7
size: few
DNA: TGTGCCAGCAGTGAAACCCAGGGTTACGAGCAGTACTTC
CDR3: CASSETQGYEQYF

D: TRBD2
V: TRBV2
J: TRBJ2-7
size: .
DNA: TGTGCCAGCAGTCGACCTAGCGGGGGGGCCTACGAGCAGTACTTC
CDR3: CASSRPSGGAYEQYF

D: TRBD2
V: TRBV20-1
J: TRBJ2-4
size: few
DNA: TGCAGTGCAATTAGGGGTGGGGCGGGGGACCAAAACATTCAGTACTTC
CDR3: CSAIRGGAGDQNIQYF

D: .
V: TRBV6-1
J: TRBJ2-1
size: .
DNA: TGTGCCAGCAGCATCAGGGACCCCCCTAGCCACAATGAGCAGTTCTTC
CDR3: CASSIRDPPSHNEQFF

D: TRBD2
V: TRBV28
J: TRBJ2-3
size: .
DNA: TGTGCCAGCAGTTCCGGCGGGGGGGCCGGGGCTACGCAGTATTTT
CDR3: CASSSGGGAGATQYF

D: TRBD2
V: TRBV7-2
J: TRBJ2-3
size: .
DNA: TGTGCCAGCAGCTTCACACCTAGCGGGGGGTCCACAGATACGCAGTATTTT
CDR3: CASSFTPSGGSTDTQYF

D: .
V: TRBV12-3/TRBV12-4
J: TRBJ2-1
size: few
DNA: TGTGCCAGCACTTGGCTGAATGAGCAGTTCTTC
CDR3: CASTWLNEQFF

D: .
V: TRBV7-9
J: TRBJ2-2
size: .
DNA: TGTGCCAGCAGGATGGTTGACACCGGGGAGCTGTTTTTT
CDR3: CASRMVDTGELFF

D: .
V: TRBV28
J: TRBJ1-1
size: .
DNA: TGTGCCAGCAGTGGTGAGAGGAGTGAAGCTTTCTTT
CDR3: CASSGERSEAFF

D: TRBD1
V: TRBV29-1
J: TRBJ2-7
size: many
DNA: TGCAGCGTTGATATGACAGGGGGTAAAGGGGAGCAGTACTTC
CDR3: CSVDMTGGKGEQYF

D: .
V: TRBV20-1
J: TRBJ2-1
size: .
DNA: TGCAGTGCTCCGGGGACGGTTATCAGGGATGAGCAGTTCTTC
CDR3: CSAPGTVIRDEQFF

D: TRBD1
V: TRBV29-1
J: TRBJ1-1
size: .
DNA: TGCAGCGTGAAGGGACAGGAAGCTTTCTTT
CDR3: CSVKGQEAFF

D: .
V: TRBV20-1
J: TRBJ1-5
size: many
DNA: TGCAGTGCTAGTATCGCCTTGCATAGCAATCAGCCCCAGCATTTT
CDR3: CSASIALHSNQPQHF

D: TRBD2
V: TRBV7-2
J: TRBJ2-7
size: many
DNA: TGTGCCAGCAGCTTTCTGCGATCGACTAGCGGCCCTAGAGCGGGCGAGCAGTACTTC
CDR3: CASSFLRSTSGPRAGEQYF

D: .
V: TRBV7-9
J: TRBJ1-2
size: few
DNA: TGTGCCAGCAGCTTAGGTGCAGGGGACTATGGCTACACCTTC
CDR3: CASSLGAGDYGYTF

D: .
V: TRBV5-1
J: TRBJ2-5
size: few
DNA: TGCGCCAGCAGTCTTAATCCGTACCAAGAGACCCAGTACTTC
CDR3: CASSLNPYQETQYF

D: TRBD1
V: TRBV20-1
J: TRBJ2-5
size: .
DNA: TGCAGTGCAAGAGGGGGCTCGGGGCAAGAGACCCAGTACTTC
CDR3: CSARGGSGQETQYF

D: TRBD2
V: TRBV10-3
J: TRBJ2-5
size: many
DNA: TGTGCCATCAAGCGGGAGGGCTCTCAAGAGACCCAGTACTTC
CDR3: CAIKREGSQETQYF

D: .
V: TRBV20-1
J: TRBJ2-5
size: .
DNA: TGCAGTGCAACCCCCGGGACGGGTACTCAAGAGACCCAGTACTTC
CDR3: CSATPGTGTQETQYF

D: .
V: TRBV12-3/TRBV12-4
J: TRBJ2-7
size: few
DNA: TGTGCCAGCAGTCCCTCCAGTCCGGGGCTATACGAGCAGTACTTC
CDR3: CASSPSSPGLYEQYF

D: .
V: TRBV5-4
J: TRBJ2-1
size: .
DNA: TGTGCCAGCAGCTTGGATCGGGGACCAGGATCTGTCGGTGAGCAGTTCTTC
CDR3: CASSLDRGPGSVGEQFF

D: .
V: TRBV5-1
J: TRBJ1-5
size: .
DNA: TGCGCCAGCAGCTTGGGACTTCTAGGCAATCAGCCCCAGCATTTT
CDR3: CASSLGLLGNQPQHF

D: .
V: TRBV6-5
J: TRBJ2-1
size: few
DNA: TGTGCCAGCAGTTACTCGAGTTTGCCAGGGATGAGGGATGAGCAGTTCTTC
CDR3: CASSYSSLPGMRDEQFF

D: .
V: TRBV4-2
J: TRBJ2-7
size: few
DNA: TGTGCCAGCAGCCTGCGTGGGGGACCGAGCTCCTACGAGCAGTACTTC
CDR3: CASSLRGGPSSYEQYF

D: TRBD1
V: TRBV15
J: TRBJ1-4
size: .
DNA: TGTGCCACCAGCAGAGATCGGACAGGGGGCAATGAAAAACTGTTTTTT
CDR3: CATSRDRTGGNEKLFF

D: TRBD2
V: TRBV10-3
J: TRBJ2-7
size: many
DNA: TGTGCCATCACCCTTCTCCGGGACTACTCCTACGAGCAGTACTTC
CDR3: CAITLLRDYSYEQYF

D: .
V: TRBV28
J: TRBJ2-7
size: .
DNA: TGTGCCAGCAGTTTAGCAGCGGCCGCGCGGAGGGGCGAGCAGTACTTC
CDR3: CASSLAAAARRGEQYF

D: .
V: TRBV28
J: TRBJ2-5
size: .
DNA: TGTGCCAGCAGTTCCCGTGCGGGACGGATTCAAGAGACCCAGTACTTC
CDR3: CASSSRAGRIQETQYF